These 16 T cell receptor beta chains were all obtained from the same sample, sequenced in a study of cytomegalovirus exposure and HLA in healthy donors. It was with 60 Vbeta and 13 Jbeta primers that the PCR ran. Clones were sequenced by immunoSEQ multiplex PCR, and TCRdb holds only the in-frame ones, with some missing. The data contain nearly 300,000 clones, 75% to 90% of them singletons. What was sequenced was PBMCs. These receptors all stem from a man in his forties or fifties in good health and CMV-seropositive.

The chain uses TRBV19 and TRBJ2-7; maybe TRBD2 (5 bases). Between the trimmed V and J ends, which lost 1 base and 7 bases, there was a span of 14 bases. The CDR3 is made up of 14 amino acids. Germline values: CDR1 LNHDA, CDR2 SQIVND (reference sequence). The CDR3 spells CASSIVGPTGEQYF. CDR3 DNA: TGTGCCAGTAGTATAGTGGGCCCTACGGGGGAGCAGTACTTC.

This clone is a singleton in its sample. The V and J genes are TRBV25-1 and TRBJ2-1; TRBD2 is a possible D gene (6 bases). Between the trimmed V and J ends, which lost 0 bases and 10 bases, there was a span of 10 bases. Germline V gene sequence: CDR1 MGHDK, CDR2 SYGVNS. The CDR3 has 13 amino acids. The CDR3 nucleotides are TGTGCCAGCAGTGAATACCTACTAGCCGAGCAGTTCTTC. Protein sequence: CASSEYLLAEQFF.

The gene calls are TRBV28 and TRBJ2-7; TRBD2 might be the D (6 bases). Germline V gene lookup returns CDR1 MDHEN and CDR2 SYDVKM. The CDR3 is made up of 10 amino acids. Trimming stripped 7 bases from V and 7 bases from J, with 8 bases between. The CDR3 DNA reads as TGTGCCAGCATGGGGGGAGAGCAGTACTTC. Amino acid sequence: CASMGGEQYF.

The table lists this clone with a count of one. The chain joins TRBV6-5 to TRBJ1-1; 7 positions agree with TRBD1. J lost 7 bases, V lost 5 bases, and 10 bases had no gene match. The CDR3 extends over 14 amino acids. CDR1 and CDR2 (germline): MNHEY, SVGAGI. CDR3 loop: CASSRYRGGGEAFF. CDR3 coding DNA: TGTGCCAGCAGTCGCTACAGGGGTGGGGGTGAAGCTTTCTTT.

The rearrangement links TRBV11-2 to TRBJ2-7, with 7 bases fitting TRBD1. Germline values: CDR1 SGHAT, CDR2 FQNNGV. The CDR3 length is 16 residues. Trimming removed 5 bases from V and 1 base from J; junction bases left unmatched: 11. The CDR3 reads CASSTTGTANSYEQYF. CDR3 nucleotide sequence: TGTGCCAGCAGCACAACCGGGACAGCTAATTCCTACGAGCAGTACTTC.

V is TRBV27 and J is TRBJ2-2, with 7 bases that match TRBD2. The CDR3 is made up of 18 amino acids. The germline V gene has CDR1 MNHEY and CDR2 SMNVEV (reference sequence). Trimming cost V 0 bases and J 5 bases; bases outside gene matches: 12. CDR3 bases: TGTGCCAGCAGTTTATCCAATATCCTAGCGGACTTAACCGGGGAGCTGTTTTTT. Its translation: CASSLSNILADLTGELFF.

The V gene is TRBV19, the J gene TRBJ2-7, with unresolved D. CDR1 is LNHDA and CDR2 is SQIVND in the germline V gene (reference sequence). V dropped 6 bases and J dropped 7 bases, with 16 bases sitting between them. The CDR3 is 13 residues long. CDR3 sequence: CASSILPGREQYF. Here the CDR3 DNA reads TGTGCCAGTAGCATCCTACCAGGTAGGGAGCAGTACTTC.

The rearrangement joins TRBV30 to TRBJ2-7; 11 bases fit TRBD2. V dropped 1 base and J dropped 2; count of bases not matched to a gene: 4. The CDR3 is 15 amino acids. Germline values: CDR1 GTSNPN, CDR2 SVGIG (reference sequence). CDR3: CAWSAGLAGTYEQYF. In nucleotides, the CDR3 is TGTGCCTGGAGTGCTGGACTAGCGGGTACCTACGAGCAGTACTTC.

The CDR3 DNA sequence: TGCGCCAGCAGCCAAGTGGGGGGGGGCGCCGGGGAGCTGTTTTTT. Its protein product is CASSQVGGGAGELFF. The gene calls are TRBV4-3 and TRBJ2-2; possible D gene TRBD2, 7 bases. V lost 1 base and J lost 6, with 12 bases in between. The germline V gene encodes CDR1 LGHNA and CDR2 YSLEER. The CDR3 contains 15 residues.

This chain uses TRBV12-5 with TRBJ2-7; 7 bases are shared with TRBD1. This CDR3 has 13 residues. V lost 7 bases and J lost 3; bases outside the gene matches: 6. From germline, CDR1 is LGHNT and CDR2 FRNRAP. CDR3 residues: CASAEGQFYEQYF. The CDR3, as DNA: TGTGCTAGTGCCGAGGGACAGTTCTACGAGCAGTACTTC.

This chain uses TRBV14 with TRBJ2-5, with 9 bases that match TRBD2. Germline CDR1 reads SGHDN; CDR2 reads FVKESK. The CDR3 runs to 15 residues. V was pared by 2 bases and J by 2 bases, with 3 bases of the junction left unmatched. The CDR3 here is CASSQLAGLQETQYF. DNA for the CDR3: TGTGCCAGCAGCCAACTAGCGGGATTACAAGAGACCCAGTACTTC.

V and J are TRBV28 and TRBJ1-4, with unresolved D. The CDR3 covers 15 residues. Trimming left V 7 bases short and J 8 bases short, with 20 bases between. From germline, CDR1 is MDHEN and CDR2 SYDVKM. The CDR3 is CASTRSDAGREKLFF. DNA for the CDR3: TGTGCCAGCACGCGGTCCGACGCGGGAAGGGAAAAACTGTTTTTT.

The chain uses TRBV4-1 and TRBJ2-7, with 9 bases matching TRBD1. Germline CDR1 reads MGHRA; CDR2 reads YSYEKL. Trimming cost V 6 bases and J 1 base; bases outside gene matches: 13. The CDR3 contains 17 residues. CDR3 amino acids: CASSKPGQGISSYEQYF. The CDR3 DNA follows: TGCGCCAGCAGTAAACCGGGACAGGGTATTAGTTCCTACGAGCAGTACTTC.

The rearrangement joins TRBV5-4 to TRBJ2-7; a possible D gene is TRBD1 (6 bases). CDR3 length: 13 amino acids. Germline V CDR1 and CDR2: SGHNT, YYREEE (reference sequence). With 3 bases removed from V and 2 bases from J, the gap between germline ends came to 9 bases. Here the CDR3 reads CASSWGTTYEQYF. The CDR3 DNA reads TGTGCCAGCAGCTGGGGGACAACCTACGAGCAGTACTTC.

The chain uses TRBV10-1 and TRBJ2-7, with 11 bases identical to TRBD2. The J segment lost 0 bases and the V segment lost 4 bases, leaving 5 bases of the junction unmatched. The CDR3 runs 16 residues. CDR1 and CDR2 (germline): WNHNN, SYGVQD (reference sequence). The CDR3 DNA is TGCGCCAGCAGTGGAGTAGCGGGAGGGAGCTCCTACGAGCAGTACTTC. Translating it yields CASSGVAGGSSYEQYF.

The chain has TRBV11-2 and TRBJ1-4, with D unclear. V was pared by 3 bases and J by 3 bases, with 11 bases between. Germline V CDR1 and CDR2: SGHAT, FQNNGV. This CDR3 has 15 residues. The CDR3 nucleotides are TGTGCCAGCAGCTTTTCGGGATCGGCTAATGAAAAACTGTTTTTT. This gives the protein CASSFSGSANEKLFF.